This T cell receptor beta chain is from a study of cytomegalovirus exposure and HLA in healthy donors. Study summary: Out of about 360 genotyped donors, about 84% belonged to the Caucasian-associated ancestry cluster.

Primers: 60 Vbeta forward and 13 Jbeta reverse. Data came from immunoSEQ multiplex PCR; TCRdb stores just in-frame clones and leaves some out. Seen here are 150,000 to 200,000 clones, about 79% observed once, and the top ten hold about 6.8%. Regarding donors, all were healthy bone marrow donors. Study conclusions and caveats: Immune exposure information comprised only CMV serostatus.

Trimming took 4 bases from V and 6 from J; bases not matched to a gene: 15. There are 16 residues in the CDR3. Germline loops: CDR1 SQVTM, CDR2 ANQGSEA. Details on this clone: Its antigen is currently unknown.

This clonotype was sampled from a man between 50 and 59 years old in good health and CMV-seropositive. The chain employs TRBV29-1 and TRBJ1-2, with 9 bases matching TRBD1. Input material: PBMCs. The CDR3 sequence is CSVGGQGFPVGDGYTF. CDR3 in DNA: TGCAGCGTTGGGGGACAGGGATTCCCCGTAGGGGATGGCTACACCTTC.